This is a list of T cell receptor beta chains from one sample in a study of blood T cell repertoires in COVID-19. Only in-frame clones appear in the TCRdb table, and some are missing; sequencing was by immunoSEQ multiplex PCR. Of 200,000 to 300,000 clones in the sample, around nine tenths were seen once. Sequencing used peripheral blood. These TCRs come from a man aged 35 to 55 who had recovered from COVID-19. CDR3s include the opening cysteine and the closing phenylalanine or tryptophan. The D gene is left open where the match is weak. For some rows the clone size is stated as once, few or many, or as a class when expanded; others skip it.

j_gene	abundance	v_gene	d_gene	CDR3nt	CDR3aa
TRBJ2-3	-	TRBV11-3	-	TGTGCCAGCAGCCCAGGGGCAGGGCTAGCGGGCACAGATACGCAGTATTTT	CASSPGAGLAGTDTQYF
TRBJ2-7	-	TRBV24-1	TRBD1	TGTGCCACCAGTGACTCACAGGGGTACGAGCAGTACTTC	CATSDSQGYEQYF
TRBJ1-5	-	TRBV27	-	TGTGCCAGCAGTAATACAGGGAACAATCAGCCCCAGCATTTT	CASSNTGNNQPQHF
TRBJ2-1	few	TRBV30	-	TGTGCCTGGAGTGGGGGGCCCTCCACCTCCTACAATGAGCAGTTCTTC	CAWSGGPSTSYNEQFF
TRBJ2-1	-	TRBV7-3	TRBD2	TGTGCCAGCAGCCCCGAGGGTCGGGAGGGGAGAGGGCAGTTCTTC	CASSPEGREGRGQFF
TRBJ2-3	-	TRBV29-1	TRBD2	TGCAGCGTCCCGGGGAGGGTGGACACAGATACGCAGTATTTT	CSVPGRVDTDTQYF
TRBJ2-1	few	TRBV25-1	-	TGTGCCAGCAGTGGTCCCGGGGACACTTACAATGAGCAGTTCTTC	CASSGPGDTYNEQFF
TRBJ2-3	-	TRBV2	TRBD2	TGTGCCAGCAAACGGGGGGGTTCGGCAGATACGCAGTATTTT	CASKRGGSADTQYF
TRBJ2-2	-	TRBV11-2	-	TGTGCCAGCAGCCCCCAGGTGGCGGGAACCGGGGAGCTGTTTTTT	CASSPQVAGTGELFF
TRBJ2-1	-	TRBV27	TRBD1	TGTGCCTCTGGGGACAGCCTTCACGGAGAGCAGTTCTTC	CASGDSLHGEQFF
TRBJ2-5	-	TRBV10-3	TRBD2	TGTGCCATCAGTGAGAGAAGCGGGGCGCAAGAGACCCAGTACTTC	CAISERSGAQETQYF
TRBJ2-7	-	TRBV11-2	TRBD1	TGTGCCAGCAGCCCGGGGGACAGGGCTAGCTACGAGCAGTACTTC	CASSPGDRASYEQYF
TRBJ1-6	-	TRBV7-9	TRBD1	TGTGCCAGCAGCTTAGGTTTCGGACAGGGGGGCGGTAATTCACCCCTCCACTTT	CASSLGFGQGGGNSPLHF
TRBJ2-6	few	TRBV5-5	-	TGTGCCAGCAGCGGAACGGACAGTCTCTCTGGGGCCAACGTCCTGACTTTC	CASSGTDSLSGANVLTF